Below, 32 T cell receptor beta chains from the same sample are listed, as sequenced in a study of blood T cell repertoires in COVID-19 (dated by TCRdb to 2018 to 2020). The library relied on the immunoSEQ multiplex PCR assay. TCRdb took over this immuneACCESS table, retaining in-frame rearrangements with V and J assigned. Such tables are incomplete; in checked studies, under half of the missing clones stem from an unresolved V gene, and the remainder is unexplained. The sample table lists roughly 230,000 clones, approximately 81% of them with a count of one. More than 6.5% of the sample goes to the ten largest clones. The sequencing input was PBMCs or T cells enriched from blood (not recorded which). These receptors came from a woman between 45 and 65 years old who had been exposed to COVID-19.

The rearrangement joins TRBV30 to TRBJ1-5; 9 bases fit TRBD1. The CDR3 covers 17 residues. V was pared by 2 bases and J by 3 bases, with 11 bases of the junction left unmatched. Germline CDR1 reads GTSNPN; CDR2 reads SVGIG (reference sequence). The CDR3 reads CAWSTRRGQGYNQPQHF. CDR3 in DNA: TGTGCCTGGAGTACTAGGAGGGGACAGGGATACAATCAGCCCCAGCATTTT.

This chain uses TRBV11-2 with TRBJ1-1, with 8 bases aligning to TRBD1. V was clipped by 2 bases and J by 0 bases; unmatched bases: 11. This CDR3 is built from 18 residues. Germline values: CDR1 SGHAT, CDR2 FQNNGV. For the CDR3, the DNA is TGTGCCAGCAGCTTAAAGGACAGGGCCGCTCTCATGAACACTGAAGCTTTCTTT. Encoded protein: CASSLKDRAALMNTEAFF.

The rearrangement joins TRBV20-1 to TRBJ1-2; TRBD1 might be the D (5 bases). Germline CDR1 and CDR2: DFQATT and SNEGSKA (reference sequence). Trimming removed 5 bases at V and 1 base at J, with 5 bases between. The CDR3 totals 11 residues. The CDR3 DNA sequence: TGCAGTGCTGGACATAACTATGGCTACACCTTC. This gives the protein CSAGHNYGYTF.

CDR3 sequence: CASSLSPPGKGYTF. The CDR3 coding sequence is TGTGCCAGCAGCTTATCTCCACCCGGGAAAGGCTACACCTTC. This chain uses TRBV11-2 with TRBJ1-2, with unresolved D. CDR3 length: 14 amino acids. CDR1 SGHAT and CDR2 FQNNGV come from the germline V gene. V dropped 2 bases and J dropped 8 bases, with 15 bases sitting between them.

The chain joins TRBV4-2 to TRBJ2-3; 7 nucleotides line up with TRBD2. The junction had 11 bases not matched to a gene; V was cut back by 0 bases and J by 5 bases. This CDR3 contains 17 residues. Germline V gene sequence: CDR1 LGHNA, CDR2 YNFKEQ. CDR3 region: CASSQEAGTAGEDTQYF. CDR3 nucleotides: TGTGCCAGCAGCCAAGAAGCGGGGACTGCCGGGGAAGATACGCAGTATTTT.

This clone appeared a few times. The V call is TRBV30, the J call TRBJ1-2; 9 bases agree with TRBD1. Per the germline V gene, CDR1 is GTSNPN and CDR2 is SVGIG (reference sequence). V was pared by 5 bases and J by 6 bases, with 10 bases of the junction left unmatched. CDR3 length: 14 amino acids. In DNA, the CDR3 is TGTGCCTGGCAGCTTTTCGGGACAGGGAATGGCTACACCTTC. This encodes CAWQLFGTGNGYTF.

The chain uses TRBV27 and TRBJ1-6, with D tentatively TRBD1 (5 bases). V lost 6 bases to trimming and J lost 0 bases, with 15 bases between them. Germline V CDR1 and CDR2: MNHEY, SMNVEV (reference sequence). The CDR3 has 17 residues. The CDR3, as DNA: TGTGCCAGCAGGGTTGATCGGGGGAGCTCCTATAATTCACCCCTCCACTTT. It is translated as CASRVDRGSSYNSPLHF.

This chain links TRBV30 with TRBJ2-1, with D perhaps TRBD1 (7 bases). The V end was cut by 4 bases, the J end by 4 bases, with 17 bases between. CDR3 length equals 15 residues. The germline V gene has CDR1 GTSNPN and CDR2 SVGIG (reference sequence). The CDR3 sequence is CAWTQGDSVYNEQFF. CDR3 coding DNA: TGTGCCTGGACCCAGGGGGACTCGGTGTACAATGAGCAGTTCTTC.

The V call is TRBV10-2, the J call TRBJ1-6, with D unresolved. The germline V gene has CDR1 WSHSY and CDR2 SAAADI. Trimming shortened V by 5 bases and J by 7 bases, and 18 bases separated the two germline ends. This CDR3 contains 16 residues. The CDR3 DNA reads as TGCGCCAGCAGTTCCCCGCGAGGATCCGGGAATTCACCCCTCCACTTT. Its protein is CASSSPRGSGNSPLHF.

V is TRBV9 and J is TRBJ1-4; 8 positions agree with TRBD1. Germline CDR1 SGDLS, CDR2 YYNGEE. The junction had 10 bases not matched to a gene; V was cut back by 4 bases and J by 8 bases. This CDR3 contains 15 residues. The CDR3 sequence: CASSLSGGAREKLFF. CDR3 sequence (DNA): TGTGCCAGCAGCCTATCAGGGGGCGCTCGGGAAAAACTGTTTTTT.

The chain joins TRBV25-1 to TRBJ2-4; 7 bases match TRBD2. In germline, CDR1 is MGHDK, CDR2 SYGVNS. Trimming removed 6 bases from V and 0 bases from J; junction bases left unmatched: 5. This CDR3 has 15 residues. The CDR3 here is CASSLGGGAKNIQYF. In DNA, the CDR3 is TGTGCCAGCAGCCTAGGCGGGGGAGCCAAAAACATTCAGTACTTC.

This clone was counted a few times. The gene calls are TRBV12-3 or TRBV12-4 and TRBJ1-2; D is uncertain. V was trimmed by 5 bases and J by 8 bases, leaving 12 bases between them. The CDR3 has 12 amino acids. DNA for the CDR3: TGTGCCAGCAGTATCGGTCCCGGGGGCTACACCTTC. As protein: CASSIGPGGYTF.

This chain joins TRBV3-1 (or the pseudogene TRBV3-2) and TRBJ2-7; D possibly corresponds to TRBD1 (6 bases). Germline V CDR1 and CDR2: LGHDT, YNNKEL (reference sequence). CDR3 length: 14 residues. Trimming stripped 0 bases from V and 7 bases from J, with 13 bases between. CDR3 protein: CASSQDSGAQEQYF. In DNA form, the CDR3 reads TGTGCCAGCAGCCAAGACTCAGGGGCGCAGGAGCAGTACTTC.

The rearrangement joins TRBV5-1 to TRBJ2-2; 11 bases fit TRBD1. The V and J ends lost 2 bases and 4 bases, in that order; junction bases with no gene match: 7. The CDR3 extends over 17 amino acids. Germline CDR1 reads SGHRS; CDR2 reads YFSETQ. The CDR3 nucleotides read TGCGCCAGCAGCTTTGGGACAGGGGGAAAAGTCACCGGGGAGCTGTTTTTT. Encoded protein: CASSFGTGGKVTGELFF. Full variable domain (remainder filled in from reference TRBV5-1 and TRBJ2-2): KAGVTQTPRYLIKTRGQQVTLSCSPISGHRSVSWYQQTPGQGLQFLFEYFSETQRNKGNFPGRFSGRQFSNSRSEMNVSTLELGDSALYLCASSFGTGGKVTGELFFGEGSRLTVL.

The gene calls are TRBV19 and TRBJ1-1, with 7 nucleotides matching TRBD1. The CDR3 totals 14 residues. The V gene end was trimmed by 3 bases and the J gene end by 5 bases; junction bases not matched to a gene: 6. Germline loops: CDR1 LNHDA, CDR2 SQIVND (reference sequence). The chain's CDR3 is CASSIYRGSTEAFF. CDR3 nucleotide sequence: TGTGCCAGTAGTATCTACAGGGGCTCAACTGAAGCTTTCTTT.

This rearrangement joins TRBV21-1 to TRBJ1-2; the table's D call, TRBD1, was not checked against the DNA. TRBV21-1 is tagged as a pseudogene. The CDR3 extends over 14 amino acids. The CDR3 is CASSKLAQVYGYTF. The DNA for the CDR3 is TGTGCCAGCAGCAAATTGGCACAGGTCTATGGCTACACCTTC.

V is TRBV4-2 and J is TRBJ2-1, with 8 bases identical to TRBD2. CDR3 length equals 16 residues. Trimming cost V 4 bases and J 0 bases; bases outside gene matches: 5. CDR1 is LGHNA and CDR2 is YNFKEQ in the germline V gene. In DNA, the CDR3 is TGTGCCAGCAGCCGTCAGCGGGGGAGCTCCTACAATGAGCAGTTCTTC. As protein: CASSRQRGSSYNEQFF.

The chain has TRBV12-3 or TRBV12-4 and TRBJ1-1; TRBD1 agrees at 8 bases. Trimming cost V 5 bases and J 8 bases; bases outside gene matches: 1. The length of the CDR3 is 11 residues. CDR3 DNA sequence: TGTGCCAGCAGTCGGGACAGGGAAGCTTTCTTT. This sequence encodes CASSRDREAFF.

The genes are TRBV19 and TRBJ1-5; unclear D gene. The CDR3 is 11 residues long. V shed 4 bases and J shed 11 bases, with 9 bases lying between them. Germline lookup yields CDR1 LNHDA and CDR2 SQIVND (reference sequence). CDR3 in amino acids: CASSKALTQHF. DNA of the CDR3: TGTGCCAGTAGTAAGGCACTAACCCAGCATTTT. Full variable domain (rest looked up from reference TRBV19 and TRBJ1-5): DGGITQSPKYLFRKEGQNVTLSCEQNLNHDAMYWYRQDPGQGLRLIYYSQIVNDFQKGDIAEGYSVSREKKESFPLTVTSAQKNPTAFYLCASSKALTQHFGDGTRLSIL.

The CDR3 nucleotides are TGTGCCAGCAGCGAAAGGGGCTCTGGGGCCAACGTCCTGACTTTC. It translates to CASSERGSGANVLTF. The V call is TRBV9, the J call TRBJ2-6, with D possibly TRBD1 on 5 matching bases. This CDR3 comprises 15 residues. Trimming removed 3 bases at V and 0 bases at J, with 7 bases between. Germline CDR1 reads SGDLS; CDR2 reads YYNGEE.

The rearrangement links TRBV4-2 to TRBJ2-6; TRBD2 matches at 7 bases. Germline CDR1 reads LGHNA; CDR2 reads YNFKEQ. The CDR3 extends over 15 amino acids. V was pared by 1 base and J by 6 bases, with 3 bases of the junction left unmatched. CDR3 loop: CASSQGGGQANVLTF. The CDR3 DNA reads as TGTGCCAGCAGCCAAGGGGGGGGTCAGGCCAACGTCCTGACTTTC.

The gene calls are TRBV10-3 and TRBJ1-2, with D possibly matching TRBD1 (5 bases). There are 13 residues in the CDR3. V lost 4 bases and J 3 bases, leaving 9 bases between the germline ends. CDR1 ENHRY and CDR2 SYGVKD come from the germline V gene. The CDR3 DNA is TGTGCCATCAGTGGGACACTGGACTATGGCTACACCTTC. This codes for CAISGTLDYGYTF.

This clone was detected only a few times. The rearrangement uses TRBV10-3 and TRBJ1-3; 8 nucleotides line up with TRBD1. CDR3 length: 17 amino acids. Trimming at V came to 4 bases and at J to 0 bases, leaving 8 bases not matched to a gene. Germline values: CDR1 ENHRY, CDR2 SYGVKD. CDR3 region: CAISAFQGALSGNTIYF. DNA of the CDR3: TGTGCCATCAGTGCGTTCCAGGGGGCACTCTCTGGAAACACCATATATTTT.

The V call is TRBV19, the J call TRBJ2-2; 7 bases map to TRBD1. V dropped 3 bases and J dropped 3; count of bases not matched to a gene: 1. The CDR3 consists of 14 residues. CDR1 LNHDA and CDR2 SQIVND come from the germline V gene (reference sequence). CDR3 in DNA: TGTGCCAGTAGTATGACAGGGTACACCGGGGAGCTGTTTTTT. Translated: CASSMTGYTGELFF.

The CDR3 spells CASSFGGVDEQYF. Here the CDR3 DNA reads TGTGCCAGCAGTTTTGGAGGGGTGGACGAGCAGTACTTC. This rearrangement joins TRBV12-3 or TRBV12-4 to TRBJ2-7, with D possibly matching TRBD2 (6 bases). The CDR3 is 13 residues long. V lost 3 bases and J 5 bases, leaving 11 bases between the germline ends.

V and J are TRBV4-3 and TRBJ2-4; tentative D call: TRBD1 (7 bases). Germline V CDR1 and CDR2: LGHNA, YSLEER. The CDR3 covers 13 residues. With 0 bases removed from V and 14 bases from J, the gap between germline ends came to 14 bases. The CDR3 nucleotides are TGCGCCAGCAGCCAAGATGGAGGGGGCGAGGAGTACTTC. Amino acid sequence: CASSQDGGGEEYF.

In this sample, this clone turned up a few times. The sample holds other DNA sequences that translate to the same CDR3. The gene calls are TRBV5-1 and TRBJ1-2, with a tentative D call TRBD1 (6 bases). Per germline, CDR1 SGHRS and CDR2 YFSETQ. Trimming removed 2 bases at V and 3 bases at J, with 8 bases between. The length of the CDR3 is 13 residues. DNA of the CDR3: TGCGCCAGCAGCTTACAGGGTGACTATGGCTACACCTTC. Its translation is CASSLQGDYGYTF.

This rearrangement joins TRBV7-2 to TRBJ2-1, with D perhaps TRBD2 (5 bases). Between the trimmed V and J ends, which lost 0 bases and 4 bases, there was a span of 19 bases. Germline V gives CDR1 SGHTA, CDR2 FQGNSA. The CDR3 sequence is 18 residues long. This chain's CDR3 is CASSLAGSAGRRYNEQFF. The CDR3 region has the DNA TGTGCCAGCAGCTTAGCGGGTAGCGCCGGACGAAGGTACAATGAGCAGTTCTTC.

This clone came up many times. The CDR3: CASSGKANISPDRGFEGTEAFF. The DNA of the CDR3 is TGCGCCAGCAGCGGGAAGGCTAACATTTCCCCGGACAGGGGGTTCGAGGGCACTGAAGCTTTCTTT. The V gene is TRBV5-1, the J gene TRBJ1-1; 10 bases line up with TRBD1. Germline V gene lookup returns CDR1 SGHRS and CDR2 YFSETQ. The CDR3 contains 22 residues. V shed 4 bases and J 4 bases; nucleotides not matched to a gene: 28.

The chain is built from TRBV7-2 and TRBJ2-7; 10 bases are shared with TRBD2. With V trimmed by 6 bases and J by 2 bases, 7 bases remained unmatched. Germline V gene sequence: CDR1 SGHTA, CDR2 FQGNSA. The CDR3 loop spans 15 amino acids. DNA for the CDR3: TGTGCCAGCAGAGGGGGACTAGCGTATACCTACGAGCAGTACTTC. The encoded protein is CASRGGLAYTYEQYF.

The chain combines TRBV5-4 with TRBJ2-7; 10 bases map to TRBD1. Germline V lookup: CDR1 SGHNT, CDR2 YYREEE (reference sequence). V lost 4 bases to trimming and J lost 5 bases; unmatched junction nucleotides: 6. The CDR3 extends over 14 amino acids. CDR3 bases: TGTGCCAGCAGCGACGGGACAGGGGTCGACGAGCAGTACTTC. Its protein is CASSDGTGVDEQYF.

This clone came up a few times. The chain employs TRBV7-8 and TRBJ1-2, with 7 positions matching TRBD1. Germline trimming cut 7 bases from V and 4 bases from J; bases unmatched to any gene: 9. This CDR3 spans 14 amino acids. Germline values: CDR1 SGHVS, CDR2 FQNEAQ. The CDR3 DNA reads TGTGCCAGCACCACTAATGACAGGGCCTATGGCTACACCTTC. Its protein is CASTTNDRAYGYTF.